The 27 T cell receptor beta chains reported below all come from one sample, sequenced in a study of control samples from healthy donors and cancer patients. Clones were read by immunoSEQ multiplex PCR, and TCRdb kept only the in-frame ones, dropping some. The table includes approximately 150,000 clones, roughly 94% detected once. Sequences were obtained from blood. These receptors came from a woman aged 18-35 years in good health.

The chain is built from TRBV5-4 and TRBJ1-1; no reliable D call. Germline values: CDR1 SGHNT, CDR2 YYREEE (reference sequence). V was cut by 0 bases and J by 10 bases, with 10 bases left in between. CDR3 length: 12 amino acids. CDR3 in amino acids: CASSLGRAPAFF. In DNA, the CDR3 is TGTGCCAGCAGCTTGGGGCGTGCCCCAGCTTTCTTT.

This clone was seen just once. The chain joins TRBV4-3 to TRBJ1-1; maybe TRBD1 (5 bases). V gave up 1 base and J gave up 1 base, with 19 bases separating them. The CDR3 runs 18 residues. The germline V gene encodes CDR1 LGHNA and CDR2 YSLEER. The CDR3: CASSQAGTADLANTEAFF. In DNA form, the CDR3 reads TGCGCCAGCAGCCAAGCCGGGACCGCCGATTTAGCGAACACTGAAGCTTTCTTT.

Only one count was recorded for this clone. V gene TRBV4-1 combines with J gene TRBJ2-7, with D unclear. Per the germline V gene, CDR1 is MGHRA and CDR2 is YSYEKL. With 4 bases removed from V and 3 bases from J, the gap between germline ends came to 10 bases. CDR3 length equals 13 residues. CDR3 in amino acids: CASSLQAYYEQYF. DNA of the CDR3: TGCGCCAGCAGCCTACAAGCGTACTACGAGCAGTACTTC.

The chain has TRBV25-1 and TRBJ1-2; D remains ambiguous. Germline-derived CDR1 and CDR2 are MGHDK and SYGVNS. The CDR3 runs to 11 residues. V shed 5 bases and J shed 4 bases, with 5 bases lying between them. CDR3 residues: CASSSGYGYTF. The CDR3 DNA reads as TGTGCCAGCAGTAGTGGCTATGGCTACACCTTC.

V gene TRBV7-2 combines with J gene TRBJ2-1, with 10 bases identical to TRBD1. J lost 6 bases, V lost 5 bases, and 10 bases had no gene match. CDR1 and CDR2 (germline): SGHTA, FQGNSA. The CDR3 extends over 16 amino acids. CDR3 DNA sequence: TGTGCCAGCAGCCGGCCCCCCGGGACAGGGGTCAATGAGCAGTTCTTC. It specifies CASSRPPGTGVNEQFF.

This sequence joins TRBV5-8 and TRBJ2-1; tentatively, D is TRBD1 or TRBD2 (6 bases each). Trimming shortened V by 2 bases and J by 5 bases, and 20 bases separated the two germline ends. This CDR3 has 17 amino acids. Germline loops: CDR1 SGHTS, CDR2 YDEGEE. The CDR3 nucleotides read TGTGCCAGCAGCTTTGTATGGTCGGGGGCTGCGAACAATGAGCAGTTCTTC. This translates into CASSFVWSGAANNEQFF.

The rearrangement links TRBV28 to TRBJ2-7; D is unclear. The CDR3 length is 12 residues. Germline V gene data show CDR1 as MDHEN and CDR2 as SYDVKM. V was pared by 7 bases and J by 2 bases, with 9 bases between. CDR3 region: CASIDTTYEQYF. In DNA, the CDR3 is TGTGCCAGCATTGACACTACCTACGAGCAGTACTTC.

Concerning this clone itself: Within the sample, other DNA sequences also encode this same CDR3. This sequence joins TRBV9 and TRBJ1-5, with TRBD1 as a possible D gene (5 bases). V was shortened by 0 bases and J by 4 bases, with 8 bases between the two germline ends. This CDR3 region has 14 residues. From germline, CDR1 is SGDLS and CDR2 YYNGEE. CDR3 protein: CASSVGQGNQPQHF. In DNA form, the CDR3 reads TGTGCCAGCAGCGTAGGGCAGGGTAATCAGCCCCAGCATTTT.

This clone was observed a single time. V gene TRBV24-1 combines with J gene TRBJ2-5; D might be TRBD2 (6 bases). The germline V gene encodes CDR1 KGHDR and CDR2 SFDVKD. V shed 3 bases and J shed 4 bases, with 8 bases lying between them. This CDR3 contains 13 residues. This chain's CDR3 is CATSDGGVETQYF. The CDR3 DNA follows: TGTGCCACCAGTGATGGCGGGGTAGAGACCCAGTACTTC.

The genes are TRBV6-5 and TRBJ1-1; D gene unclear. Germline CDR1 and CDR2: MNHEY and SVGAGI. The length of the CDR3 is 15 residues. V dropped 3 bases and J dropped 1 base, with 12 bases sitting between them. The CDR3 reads CASSYAGERNTEAFF. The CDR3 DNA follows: TGTGCCAGCAGTTATGCCGGGGAGCGGAACACTGAAGCTTTCTTT.

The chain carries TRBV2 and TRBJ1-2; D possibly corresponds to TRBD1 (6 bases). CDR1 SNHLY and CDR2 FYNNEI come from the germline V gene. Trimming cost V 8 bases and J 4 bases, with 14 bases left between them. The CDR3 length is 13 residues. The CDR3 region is CASVQGVSYGYTF. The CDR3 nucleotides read TGTGCCAGCGTACAGGGCGTCAGCTATGGCTACACCTTC. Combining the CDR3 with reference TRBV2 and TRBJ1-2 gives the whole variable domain EPEVTQTPSHQVTQMGQEVILRCVPISNHLYFYWYRQILGQKVEFLVSFYNNEISEKSEIFDDQFSVERPDGSNFTLKIRSTKLEDSAMYFCASVQGVSYGYTFGSGTRLTVV.

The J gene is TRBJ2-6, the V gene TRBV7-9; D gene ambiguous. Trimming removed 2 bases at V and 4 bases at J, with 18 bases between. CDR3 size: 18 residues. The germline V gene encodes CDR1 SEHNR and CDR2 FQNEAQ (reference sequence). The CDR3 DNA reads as TGTGCCAGCAGCTTACCTCTTGGGCCTGGAACCGGGGCCAACGTCCTGACTTTC. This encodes CASSLPLGPGTGANVLTF.

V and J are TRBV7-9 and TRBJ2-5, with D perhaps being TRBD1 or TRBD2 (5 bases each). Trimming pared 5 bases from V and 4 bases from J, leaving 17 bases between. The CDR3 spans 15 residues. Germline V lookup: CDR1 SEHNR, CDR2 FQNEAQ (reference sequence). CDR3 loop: CASSPHGARGETQYF. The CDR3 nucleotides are TGTGCCAGCAGCCCGCACGGGGCGCGAGGAGAGACCCAGTACTTC.

This CDR3 is CASSLDLARYNEQFF. CDR3 DNA: TGTGCCAGCAGCTTAGATTTAGCCAGATACAATGAGCAGTTCTTC. V usage is TRBV11-2 and J usage is TRBJ2-1; D ambiguous. Germline assignment: CDR1 SGHAT and CDR2 FQNNGV. V was cut by 0 bases and J by 4 bases, with 10 bases left in between. The CDR3 runs 15 residues.

The CDR3, as DNA: TGTGCCAGCAGTTTAGACACCTCTGGGGCCAACGTCCTGACTTTC. Translation: CASSLDTSGANVLTF. V usage is TRBV6-2 or TRBV6-3 and J usage is TRBJ2-6; D not resolved. The ends were cut back, 4 bases at V and 0 bases at J, with 7 bases in the middle. Looked up from germline, CDR1 is MNHEY and CDR2 is SVGEGT. The CDR3 contains 15 residues.

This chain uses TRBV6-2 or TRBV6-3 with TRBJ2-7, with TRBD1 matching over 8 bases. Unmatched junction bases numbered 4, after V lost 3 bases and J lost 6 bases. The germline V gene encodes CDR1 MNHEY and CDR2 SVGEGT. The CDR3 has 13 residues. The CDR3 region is CASSYFTGGEQYF. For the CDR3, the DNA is TGTGCCAGCAGTTATTTTACAGGGGGCGAGCAGTACTTC.

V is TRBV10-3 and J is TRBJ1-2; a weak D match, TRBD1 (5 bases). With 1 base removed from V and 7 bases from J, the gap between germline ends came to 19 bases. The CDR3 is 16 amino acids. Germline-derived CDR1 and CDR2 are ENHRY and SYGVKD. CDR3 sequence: CAISEFLAGDGGGYTF. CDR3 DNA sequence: TGTGCCATCAGTGAGTTCTTGGCAGGCGATGGGGGTGGCTACACCTTC.

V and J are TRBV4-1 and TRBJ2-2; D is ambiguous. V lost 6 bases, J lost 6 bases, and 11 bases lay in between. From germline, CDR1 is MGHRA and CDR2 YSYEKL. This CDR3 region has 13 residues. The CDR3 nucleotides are TGCGCCAGCAGACTGACCGTTTCCGGGGAGCTGTTTTTT. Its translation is CASRLTVSGELFF.

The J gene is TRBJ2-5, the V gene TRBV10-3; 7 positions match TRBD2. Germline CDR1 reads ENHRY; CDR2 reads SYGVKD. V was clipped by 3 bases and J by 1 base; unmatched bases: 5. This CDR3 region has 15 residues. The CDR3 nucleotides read TGTGCCATCAGTGATATGATAGCGGGCCAAGAGACCCAGTACTTC. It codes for CAISDMIAGQETQYF.

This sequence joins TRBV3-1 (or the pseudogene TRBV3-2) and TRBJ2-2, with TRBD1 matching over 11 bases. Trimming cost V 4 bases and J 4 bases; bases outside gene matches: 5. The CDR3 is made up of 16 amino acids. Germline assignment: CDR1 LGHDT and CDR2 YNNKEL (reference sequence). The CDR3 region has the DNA TGTGCCAGCAGCCCACGGACAGGGGGCATCACCGGGGAGCTGTTTTTT. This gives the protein CASSPRTGGITGELFF.

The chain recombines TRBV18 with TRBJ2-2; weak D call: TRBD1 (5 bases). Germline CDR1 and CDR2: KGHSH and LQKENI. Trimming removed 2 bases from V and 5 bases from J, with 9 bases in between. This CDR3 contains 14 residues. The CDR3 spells CASSPGARTGELFF. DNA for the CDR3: TGTGCCAGCTCACCAGGGGCGAGGACCGGGGAGCTGTTTTTT.

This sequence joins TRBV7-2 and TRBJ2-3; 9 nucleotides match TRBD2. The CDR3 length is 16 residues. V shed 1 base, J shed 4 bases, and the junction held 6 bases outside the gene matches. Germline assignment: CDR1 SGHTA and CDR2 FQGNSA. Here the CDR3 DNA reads TGTGCCAGCAGCTTAGTACGCGGGAGGGGATCAGATACGCAGTATTTT. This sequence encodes CASSLVRGRGSDTQYF. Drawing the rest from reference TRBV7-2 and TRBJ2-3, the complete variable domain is GAGVSQSPSNKVTEKGKDVELRCDPISGHTALYWYRQSLGQGLEFLIYFQGNSAPDKSGLPSDRFSAERTGGSVSTLTIQRTQQEDSAVYLCASSLVRGRGSDTQYFGPGTRLTVL.

The CDR3 nucleotides are TGTGCCAGCAGCTTAGCGCTAACCAGCGGGAGCTCCTACGAGCAGTACTTC. Its translation is CASSLALTSGSSYEQYF. V gene TRBV11-1 combines with J gene TRBJ2-7, with 8 bases fitting TRBD2. J lost 0 bases, V lost 0 bases, and 7 bases had no gene match. The CDR3 runs 17 residues. The germline V gene encodes CDR1 SGHAT and CDR2 FQDESV (reference sequence).

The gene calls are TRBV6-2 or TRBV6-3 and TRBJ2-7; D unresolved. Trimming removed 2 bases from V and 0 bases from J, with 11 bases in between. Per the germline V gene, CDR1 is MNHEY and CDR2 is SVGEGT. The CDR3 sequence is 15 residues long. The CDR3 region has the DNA TGTGCCAGCAGTTACGATCGAGAGAGCTCCTACGAGCAGTACTTC. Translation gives CASSYDRESSYEQYF.

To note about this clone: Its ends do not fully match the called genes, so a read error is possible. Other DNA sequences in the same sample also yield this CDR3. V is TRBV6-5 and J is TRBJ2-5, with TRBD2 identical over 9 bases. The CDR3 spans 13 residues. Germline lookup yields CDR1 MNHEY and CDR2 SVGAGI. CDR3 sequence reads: CASKASGEETQYF. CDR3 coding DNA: TGCGCCAGCAAGGCTAGCGGGGAAGAGACCCAGTACTTC.

The DNA for the CDR3 is TGTGCCAGCAGCCGGCCAGCGGGAGGGATCAGCGGGGAGCTGTTTTTT. Encoded protein: CASSRPAGGISGELFF. The chain carries TRBV3-1 (or the pseudogene TRBV3-2) and TRBJ2-2; TRBD2 agrees at 10 bases. The V gene's germline CDR1 is LGHDT and CDR2 YNNKEL (reference sequence). Trimming cost V 4 bases and J 7 bases; bases outside gene matches: 9. The CDR3 totals 16 residues.

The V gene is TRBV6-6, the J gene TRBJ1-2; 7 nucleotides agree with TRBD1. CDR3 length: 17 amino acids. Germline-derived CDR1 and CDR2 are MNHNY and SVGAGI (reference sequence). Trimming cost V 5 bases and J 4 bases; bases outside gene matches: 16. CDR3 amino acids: CASSQQGGAGGPYGYTF. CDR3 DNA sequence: TGTGCCAGCAGTCAGCAGGGGGGGGCAGGAGGTCCCTATGGCTACACCTTC.